The 31 T cell receptor beta chains given below trace back to one sample, sequenced in a study of cytomegalovirus exposure and HLA in healthy donors. PCR employed 60 Vbeta and 13 Jbeta primers. Libraries were prepared by immunoSEQ multiplex PCR; TCRdb keeps only in-frame clonotypes and omits some of them. The profile covers around 150,000 clones, with 9.4% appearing a single time and about 1.7% taken by the ten largest. Sequenced input: PBMCs. These receptor sequences come from a male donor in good health and CMV-seronegative.

Note on this clone: One end of the junction does not line up with germline, which may come from a read error. The same CDR3 arises from other DNA sequences in this sample as well. The chain has TRBV6-5 and TRBJ1-2, with 10 positions matching TRBD1. The germline gives CDR1 MNHEY, CDR2 SVGAGI. The CDR3 consists of 15 residues. The CDR3 nucleotides are TGCGCCAGCAGTTACTCGACAGGGGGCGGCTATGGCTACACCTTC. Its protein is CASSYSTGGGYGYTF.

This clone was observed a handful of times. The rearrangement joins TRBV28 to TRBJ2-7; D may be TRBD2 (5 bases). V dropped 9 bases and J dropped 7 bases, with 19 bases sitting between them. Germline CDR1 MDHEN, CDR2 SYDVKM. The CDR3 has 13 amino acids. The CDR3 DNA follows: TGTGCCAGAAGGCTCTGGGCTACGGGGGAGCAGTACTTC. It translates to CARRLWATGEQYF. The variable domain in full, completed from reference TRBV28 and TRBJ2-7, reads DVKVTQSSRYLVKRTGEKVFLECVQDMDHENMFWYRQDPGLGLRLIYFSYDVKMKEKGDIPEGYSVSREKKERFSLILESASTNQTSMYLCARRLWATGEQYFGPGTRLTVT.

This chain joins TRBV10-3 and TRBJ2-7, with D perhaps matching TRBD1 (6 bases). CDR3 size: 13 residues. CDR1 and CDR2 (germline): ENHRY, SYGVKD. Deletions cut 2 bases from V and 5 bases from J, with 10 bases between. The chain's CDR3 is CAISEEQGHEQYF. CDR3 in DNA: TGTGCCATCAGTGAGGAACAGGGACACGAGCAGTACTTC.

The chain employs TRBV27 and TRBJ1-6; D perhaps matches TRBD1 (6 bases). Germline V CDR1 and CDR2: MNHEY, SMNVEV (reference sequence). V lost 6 bases and J 9 bases, leaving 15 bases between the germline ends. CDR3 length equals 14 residues. CDR3 in amino acids: CASRWDTVASPLHF. The CDR3 coding sequence is TGTGCCAGCAGGTGGGACACGGTCGCTTCACCCCTCCACTTT.

This clone has just a few counts. The gene calls are TRBV2 and TRBJ1-5; 11 bases map to TRBD1. This CDR3 region has 14 residues. Looked up from germline, CDR1 is SNHLY and CDR2 is FYNNEI. After removal of 6 bases from V and 7 bases from J, the junction contained 5 bases not matched to a gene. As DNA, the CDR3 is TGTGCCAGCAGCAGGACAGGGGGCGTCCAGCCCCAGCATTTT. Translation gives CASSRTGGVQPQHF.

V and J are TRBV28 and TRBJ2-5, with D possibly TRBD1 on 6 matching bases. The V gene's germline CDR1 is MDHEN and CDR2 SYDVKM. There are 15 residues in the CDR3. V gave up 3 bases and J gave up 4 bases, with 15 bases separating them. CDR3 protein: CASSFPRGSGETQYF. Written as DNA, the CDR3 is TGTGCCAGCAGTTTCCCAAGGGGGAGCGGAGAGACCCAGTACTTC. Together with reference TRBV28 and TRBJ2-5, the CDR3 gives the full variable domain: DVKVTQSSRYLVKRTGEKVFLECVQDMDHENMFWYRQDPGLGLRLIYFSYDVKMKEKGDIPEGYSVSREKKERFSLILESASTNQTSMYLCASSFPRGSGETQYFGPGTRLLVL.

V gene TRBV7-9 combines with J gene TRBJ2-4, with 9 positions matching TRBD2. J lost 7 bases, V lost 1 base, and 5 bases had no gene match. Germline loops: CDR1 SEHNR, CDR2 FQNEAQ (reference sequence). The CDR3 is 15 residues long. The CDR3 here is CASSLVLAGWNIQYF. The DNA for the CDR3 is TGTGCCAGCAGCTTAGTGCTAGCGGGGTGGAACATTCAGTACTTC.

The chain recombines TRBV10-2 with TRBJ2-5, with 13 nucleotides matching TRBD2. The V gene end was trimmed by 6 bases and the J gene end by 6 bases; junction bases not matched to a gene: 10. The CDR3 is made up of 16 amino acids. From germline, CDR1 is WSHSY and CDR2 SAAADI. The CDR3 loop is CASSFTSGGARKTQYF. CDR3 nucleotides: TGCGCCAGCAGCTTTACTAGCGGGGGGGCCAGGAAGACCCAGTACTTC.

The chain employs TRBV7-9 and TRBJ2-2; TRBD2 aligns across 7 bases. The V gene end was trimmed by 5 bases and the J gene end by 5 bases; junction bases not matched to a gene: 20. Per germline, CDR1 SEHNR and CDR2 FQNEAQ (reference sequence). The CDR3 extends over 19 amino acids. Written as DNA, the CDR3 is TGTGCCAGCAGCCACGATCAAGGGCCCCGGGGAGGGGAGACCGGGGAGCTGTTTTTT. Protein sequence: CASSHDQGPRGGETGELFF. The whole variable domain, remainder taken from reference TRBV7-9 and TRBJ2-2, is DTGVSQNPRHKITKRGQNVTFRCDPISEHNRLYWYRQTLGQGPEFLTYFQNEAQLEKSRLLSDRFSAERPKGSFSTLEIQRTEQGDSAMYLCASSHDQGPRGGETGELFFGEGSRLTVL.

This clone turned up a few times. The chain is built from TRBV2 and TRBJ1-5; possible D gene TRBD1, 5 bases. The germline V gene has CDR1 SNHLY and CDR2 FYNNEI. This CDR3 has 15 amino acids. V lost 7 bases and J lost 2, with 15 bases in between. The CDR3 is CASTRGGVRNQPQHF. For the CDR3, the DNA is TGTGCCAGCACCCGGGGAGGGGTTCGCAATCAGCCCCAGCATTTT.

This clone has a handful of counts. The chain is built from TRBV6-6 and TRBJ1-5, with 7 bases lining up with TRBD1. Per germline, CDR1 MNHNY and CDR2 SVGAGI (reference sequence). Trimming took 0 bases from V and 5 from J; bases not matched to a gene: 7. The CDR3 sequence is 16 residues long. DNA for the CDR3: TGTGCCAGCAGTTACTCGAAGGGGGCCCATTATCAGCCCCAGCATTTT. Residues: CASSYSKGAHYQPQHF.

In its sample, this clone was seen once. The V gene is TRBV2, the J gene TRBJ2-3, with 7 bases fitting TRBD1. Looked up from germline, CDR1 is SNHLY and CDR2 is FYNNEI. V dropped 11 bases and J dropped 5; count of bases not matched to a gene: 7. This CDR3 has 12 residues. The CDR3 DNA reads as TGTGCCGGTACAGGGGTGGGAGATACGCAGTATTTT. Its translation is CAGTGVGDTQYF.

Only a few counts were recorded for this clone. This rearrangement joins TRBV27 to TRBJ2-5; perhaps TRBD2 as D (5 bases). The V end lost 3 bases, the J end lost 7 bases, and 9 bases lay between the germline ends. Germline V CDR1 and CDR2: MNHEY, SMNVEV (reference sequence). The CDR3 consists of 12 residues. DNA of the CDR3: TGTGCCAGCAGTTTGCTCCGGGGGACCCAGTACTTC. This sequence encodes CASSLLRGTQYF.

The chain has TRBV5-4 and TRBJ1-3; a weak D match, TRBD1 (5 bases). Germline lookup yields CDR1 SGHNT and CDR2 YYREEE (reference sequence). V dropped 3 bases and J dropped 3 bases, with 10 bases sitting between them. This CDR3 contains 14 residues. CDR3 loop: CASSWRDGGNTIYF. For the CDR3, the DNA is TGTGCCAGCAGCTGGAGGGACGGTGGAAACACCATATATTTT.

This chain connects TRBV19 to TRBJ1-1; TRBD1 aligns across 9 bases. Looked up from germline, CDR1 is LNHDA and CDR2 is SQIVND (reference sequence). The CDR3 sequence is 15 residues long. V dropped 1 base and J dropped 4; count of bases not matched to a gene: 4. CDR3 in DNA: TGTGCCAGTAGTATAGCGACAGGGGGAGTCACTGAAGCTTTCTTT. Protein: CASSIATGGVTEAFF. Variable domain in full (rest from reference TRBV19 and TRBJ1-1): DGGITQSPKYLFRKEGQNVTLSCEQNLNHDAMYWYRQDPGQGLRLIYYSQIVNDFQKGDIAEGYSVSREKKESFPLTVTSAQKNPTAFYLCASSIATGGVTEAFFGQGTRLTVV.

This clone was seen only a few times. The V call is TRBV5-4, the J call TRBJ2-1; 9 nucleotides agree with TRBD2. This CDR3 has 14 residues. The J segment lost 6 bases and the V segment lost 4 bases, leaving 5 bases of the junction unmatched. Per the germline V gene, CDR1 is SGHNT and CDR2 is YYREEE (reference sequence). CDR3 sequence reads: CASSGSGSRNEQFF. The CDR3 region has the DNA TGTGCCAGCAGCGGTAGCGGGAGTCGCAATGAGCAGTTCTTC. Using reference TRBV5-4 and TRBJ2-1 for the parts outside the CDR3, the full variable domain is ETGVTQSPTHLIKTRGQQVTLRCSSQSGHNTVSWYQQALGQGPQFIFQYYREEENGRGNFPPRFSGLQFPNYSSELNVNALELDDSALYLCASSGSGSRNEQFFGPGTRLTVL.

This chain joins TRBV10-3 and TRBJ2-1; the match to TRBD1 covers 7 bases. Germline V gene sequence: CDR1 ENHRY, CDR2 SYGVKD. This CDR3 spans 15 amino acids. V lost 6 bases and J lost 0; bases outside the gene matches: 5. Written as DNA, the CDR3 is TGTGCCATCAGACCGACAGGGAGCTCCTACAATGAGCAGTTCTTC. Protein: CAIRPTGSSYNEQFF.

Of note for this clone: Mismatch with germline at one junction end may stem from a read error. This sample includes further DNA sequences coding for the same CDR3. J is TRBJ2-1 and V is TRBV29-1; D is uncertain. The germline V gene has CDR1 SQVTM and CDR2 ANQGSEA. CDR3 length: 12 residues. This CDR3 reads CSVDLGYNEQFF. The CDR3 DNA is TGCAGCGTTGATCTCGGGTACAACGAGCAGTTCTTC.

Only a few counts were recorded for this clone. The chain uses TRBV7-2 and TRBJ1-1; TRBD1 is a possible D gene (6 bases). V was cut by 5 bases and J by 0 bases, with 10 bases left in between. This CDR3 has 14 amino acids. The V gene's germline CDR1 is SGHTA and CDR2 FQGNSA. CDR3 residues: CASSRDTLNTEAFF. CDR3 bases: TGTGCCAGCAGCCGGGACACCCTGAACACTGAAGCTTTCTTT. The full variable domain, its missing parts supplied by reference TRBV7-2 and TRBJ1-1, is GAGVSQSPSNKVTEKGKDVELRCDPISGHTALYWYRQSLGQGLEFLIYFQGNSAPDKSGLPSDRFSAERTGGSVSTLTIQRTQQEDSAVYLCASSRDTLNTEAFFGQGTRLTVV.

CDR3: CASSLVGANYEQYF. CDR3 nucleotides: TGCGCCAGCAGCTTGGTAGGGGCGAACTACGAGCAGTACTTC. The chain is built from TRBV5-1 and TRBJ2-7; perhaps TRBD1 as D (5 bases). The CDR3 length is 14 residues. The V end lost 0 bases, the J end lost 3 bases, and 10 bases lay between the germline ends. Germline loops: CDR1 SGHRS, CDR2 YFSETQ.

This clone was seen a handful of times. J is TRBJ1-3 and V is TRBV4-3, with D perhaps TRBD1 (5 bases). This CDR3 is built from 18 residues. CDR1 and CDR2 (germline): LGHNA, YSLEER. Trimming removed 0 bases from V and 0 bases from J, with 15 bases in between. CDR3 protein: CASSQDRSSGISGNTIYF. The DNA for the CDR3 is TGCGCCAGCAGCCAAGATCGGAGTTCAGGGATCTCTGGAAACACCATATATTTT.

This chain joins TRBV7-8 and TRBJ2-2; D gene uncertain. V was trimmed by 5 bases and J by 5 bases, leaving 15 bases between them. The CDR3 length is 15 residues. Germline-derived CDR1 and CDR2 are SGHVS and FQNEAQ. The CDR3 sequence: CASSPAVSETGELFF. The CDR3 DNA reads as TGTGCCAGCAGCCCCGCGGTTAGTGAGACCGGGGAGCTGTTTTTT.

This clone showed up just a few times. This chain joins TRBV4-3 and TRBJ1-1, with D maybe TRBD1 (5 bases). The CDR3 consists of 15 residues. Germline CDR1 and CDR2: LGHNA and YSLEER. Trimming took off 0 bases at V and 1 base at J, with 9 bases between the two ends. The CDR3 nucleotides are TGCGCCAGCAGCCAAGATTGGGGGGAGAACACTGAAGCTTTCTTT. Protein: CASSQDWGENTEAFF.

This clone showed up just a few times. This chain joins TRBV5-1 and TRBJ1-6; weak D call: TRBD1 (6 bases). V lost 3 bases to trimming and J lost 9 bases, with 13 bases between them. Germline V gives CDR1 SGHRS, CDR2 YFSETQ. The length of the CDR3 is 14 residues. Here the CDR3 reads CASSSAGEGSPLHF. The CDR3 DNA sequence: TGCGCCAGCAGCTCGGCAGGGGAAGGTTCACCCCTCCACTTT.

The chain combines TRBV6-5 with TRBJ1-3; TRBD1 matches at 8 bases. The V segment lost 5 bases and the J segment 6 bases; nucleotides outside the gene matches: 6. The CDR3 runs 14 residues. CDR1 is MNHEY and CDR2 is SVGAGI in the germline V gene. The CDR3 bases are TGTGCCAGCAGTAGGGACAGGATAGAAAACACCATATATTTT. Protein product: CASSRDRIENTIYF.

The chain combines TRBV7-2 with TRBJ1-5; the D is unclear. This CDR3 spans 15 amino acids. V was shortened by 1 base and J by 1 base, with 8 bases between the two germline ends. Germline-derived CDR1 and CDR2 are SGHTA and FQGNSA. The CDR3 sequence is CASSLVTGSNQPQHF. CDR3 in DNA: TGTGCCAGCAGCTTAGTCACGGGGAGCAATCAGCCCCAGCATTTT. The whole variable domain, filled in from reference TRBV7-2 and TRBJ1-5, reads GAGVSQSPSNKVTEKGKDVELRCDPISGHTALYWYRQSLGQGLEFLIYFQGNSAPDKSGLPSDRFSAERTGGSVSTLTIQRTQQEDSAVYLCASSLVTGSNQPQHFGDGTRLSIL.

This clone was picked up a small number of times. The chain carries TRBV19 and TRBJ2-7; the match to TRBD2 covers 7 bases. CDR3 size: 14 residues. The germline V gene has CDR1 LNHDA and CDR2 SQIVND (reference sequence). V was pared by 7 bases and J by 2 bases, with 8 bases of the junction left unmatched. The CDR3 DNA is TGTGCCAGTAAGTTAACTAGCGTAACCTACGAGCAGTACTTC. As protein: CASKLTSVTYEQYF.

This chain joins TRBV30 and TRBJ2-2; weak D call: TRBD2 (6 bases). Germline CDR1 is GTSNPN and CDR2 is SVGIG (reference sequence). The CDR3 is made up of 12 amino acids. V dropped 4 bases and J dropped 6 bases, with 9 bases sitting between them. CDR3 residues: CAWTPGAGELFF. CDR3 nucleotide sequence: TGTGCCTGGACGCCGGGGGCCGGGGAGCTGTTTTTT.

This clone was seen more than once but under ten times. The CDR3 DNA reads TGTGCCACTACGCTAGGGGGACAGGGGTTCTACGAGCAGTACTTC. This codes for CATTLGGQGFYEQYF. This chain connects TRBV6-6 to TRBJ2-7; 10 positions agree with TRBD1. Germline V gene sequence: CDR1 MNHNY, CDR2 SVGAGI (reference sequence). Germline trimming cut 10 bases from V and 3 bases from J; bases unmatched to any gene: 12. The CDR3 is 15 residues long.

The chain uses TRBV5-1 and TRBJ1-3, with D unclear. V gave up 2 bases and J gave up 11 bases, with 11 bases separating them. From germline, CDR1 is SGHRS and CDR2 YFSETQ. This CDR3 contains 12 residues. The CDR3 nucleotides are TGCGCCAGCAGCTTAGAAGCGGGAGCCATATATTTT. This codes for CASSLEAGAIYF.

The V gene is TRBV19, the J gene TRBJ2-7; no clear D gene. Germline V gives CDR1 LNHDA, CDR2 SQIVND (reference sequence). The CDR3 totals 17 residues. The ends were cut back, 10 bases at V and 2 bases at J, with 27 bases in the middle. DNA of the CDR3: TGTGCCACTTCCAGTAGAGGTTCGGGTGCGCAACCCTACGAGCAGTACTTC. It encodes CATSSRGSGAQPYEQYF.